Below, 27 T cell receptor beta chains from the same sample are listed, as sequenced in a study of shared clonotypes between healthy human individuals. Measured with immunoSEQ multiplex PCR; TCRdb has only the in-frame clones, and not every one. The data show 2 million to 2.5 million clones, roughly 93% seen once. Sequenced material: naive CD4+ T cells from PBMCs. The subset here: CD45RA+ positively selected. The receptors shown here come from a man aged 18 to 29 in good health. Some clones in this sample may be carry-over from other donors' samples.

This clone was seen a single time. This chain joins TRBV19 and TRBJ1-2, with 8 positions matching TRBD1. The CDR3 has 14 residues. J lost 3 bases, V lost 6 bases, and 6 bases had no gene match. Looked up from germline, CDR1 is LNHDA and CDR2 is SQIVND (reference sequence). The CDR3: CASRPDRGDYGYTF. The CDR3 region has the DNA TGTGCCAGTAGACCAGACAGGGGAGACTATGGCTACACCTTC.

This chain connects TRBV7-7 to TRBJ2-7; 11 nucleotides agree with TRBD2. The trim removed 4 bases at V and 1 base at J, leaving 18 bases unmatched. The CDR3 spans 20 residues. Germline CDR1 SSHAT, CDR2 FNYEAQ (reference sequence). CDR3 residues: CASSSLRLTSGRVRSYEQYF. The CDR3 DNA follows: TGTGCCAGCAGCTCCCTGAGACTAACTAGCGGGAGAGTTAGGTCCTACGAGCAGTACTTC.

The chain recombines TRBV6-5 with TRBJ1-2, with 9 nucleotides matching TRBD1. Germline CDR1 reads MNHEY; CDR2 reads SVGAGI. The length of the CDR3 is 15 residues. Unmatched junction bases numbered 10, after V lost 4 bases and J lost 7 bases. The CDR3, as DNA: TGTGCCAGCAGTTCGTCGGGACAGGGCCTGCTTGGCTACACCTTC. Encoded protein: CASSSSGQGLLGYTF.

This chain links TRBV14 with TRBJ2-2; 7 bases line up with TRBD2. The CDR3 totals 14 residues. V gave up 4 bases and J gave up 4 bases; unmatched junction bases: 3. Germline V lookup: CDR1 SGHDN, CDR2 FVKESK. CDR3 sequence: CASSPGLSTGELFF. CDR3 in DNA: TGTGCCAGCAGCCCGGGACTAAGCACCGGGGAGCTGTTTTTT.

The CDR3 is CASSQGGMRSGANVLTF. The CDR3 DNA reads as TGCGCCAGCAGCCAAGGGGGCATGCGATCTGGGGCCAACGTCCTGACTTTC. The chain couples TRBV4-1 to TRBJ2-6; possibly TRBD1 for D (5 bases). Deletions cut 1 base from V and 1 base from J, with 11 bases between. This CDR3 is 17 amino acids long. Germline loops: CDR1 MGHRA, CDR2 YSYEKL.

A remark on this clone: In the same sample, other DNA sequences code for this CDR3. CDR3 protein: CASSSGTPNTGELFF. CDR3 sequence (DNA): TGCGCCAGCAGCAGCGGGACTCCAAACACCGGGGAGCTGTTTTTT. The chain recombines TRBV5-1 with TRBJ2-2; 7 positions match TRBD2. Germline V gene data show CDR1 as SGHRS and CDR2 as YFSETQ. V shed 4 bases and J 2 bases; nucleotides not matched to a gene: 5. The CDR3 is 15 amino acids.

The chain recombines TRBV19 with TRBJ1-5, with D perhaps matching TRBD1 (5 bases). Between the trimmed V and J ends, which lost 3 bases and 3 bases, there was a span of 15 bases. Germline values: CDR1 LNHDA, CDR2 SQIVND (reference sequence). The CDR3 runs 16 residues. In nucleotides, the CDR3 is TGTGCCAGTAGTATCCGGGAGGGGTTCATCAATCAGCCCCAGCATTTT. The encoded protein is CASSIREGFINQPQHF.

This clone was recorded once. This chain's CDR3 is CASTDWTVSYNEQFF. CDR3 nucleotide sequence: TGTGCCAGCACCGACTGGACGGTCTCCTACAATGAGCAGTTCTTC. The gene calls are TRBV6-6 and TRBJ2-1; D call uncertain. V lost 7 bases to trimming and J lost 0 bases, with 13 bases between them. Per germline, CDR1 MNHNY and CDR2 SVGAGI (reference sequence). This CDR3 spans 15 amino acids.

This chain uses TRBV10-3 with TRBJ2-2; tentatively, D is TRBD2 (7 bases). The CDR3 consists of 15 residues. Germline CDR1 ENHRY, CDR2 SYGVKD. Trimming took 4 bases from V and 6 from J, leaving 15 bases between them. CDR3 DNA sequence: TGTGCCATCAGTGGGGGGGCGGGAGTCGCCGGGGAGCTGTTTTTT. This gives the protein CAISGGAGVAGELFF.

The rearrangement uses TRBV19 and TRBJ1-1; 8 bases align to TRBD1. The CDR3 totals 15 residues. The V segment lost 5 bases and the J segment 2 bases; nucleotides outside the gene matches: 7. The germline V gene encodes CDR1 LNHDA and CDR2 SQIVND (reference sequence). The CDR3 DNA is TGTGCCAGTAGTGTACAGGGGGGATCAAACACTGAAGCTTTCTTT. Translation gives CASSVQGGSNTEAFF.

This rearrangement joins TRBV7-9 to TRBJ2-2, with 11 positions matching TRBD2. The CDR3 runs 15 residues. V was clipped by 4 bases and J by 4 bases; unmatched bases: 2. The germline V gene has CDR1 SEHNR and CDR2 FQNEAQ (reference sequence). The DNA for the CDR3 is TGTGCCAGCAGCTCCGGGACTAGCGGCACCGGGGAGCTGTTTTTT. Its protein product is CASSSGTSGTGELFF.

The rearrangement uses TRBV28 and TRBJ2-3, with D maybe TRBD1 (5 bases). Germline CDR1 and CDR2: MDHEN and SYDVKM. The CDR3 runs to 15 residues. Deletions cut 5 bases from V and 1 base from J, with 13 bases between. CDR3 bases: TGTGCCAGCAGTAGGAATGGGGCTGGCACAGATACGCAGTATTTT. Its translation is CASSRNGAGTDTQYF.

In the case of this clone: The sample carries other DNA sequences with the same CDR3. This chain connects TRBV7-9 to TRBJ1-2; D possibly corresponds to TRBD1 (5 bases). In germline, CDR1 is SEHNR, CDR2 FQNEAQ (reference sequence). The CDR3 is 13 amino acids. V was clipped by 1 base and J by 7 bases, with 10 bases between them. The CDR3 reads CASSLVGGSGYTF. For the CDR3, the DNA is TGTGCCAGCAGCTTAGTCGGGGGAAGTGGCTACACCTTC.

J is TRBJ2-3 and V is TRBV19; maybe TRBD2 (6 bases). Germline V gives CDR1 LNHDA, CDR2 SQIVND (reference sequence). The CDR3 covers 18 residues. The germline V and J ends were trimmed by 10 bases and 1 base, with 27 bases remaining between them. In DNA, the CDR3 is TGTGCCACTTTAGGAGGGCAGGGAAGGTTCCAAGGCACAGATACGCAGTATTTT. Translated, it gives CATLGGQGRFQGTDTQYF.

This chain connects TRBV19 to TRBJ2-7; a weak D match, TRBD1 (6 bases). V lost 6 bases and J lost 4, with 25 bases in between. The germline gives CDR1 LNHDA, CDR2 SQIVND (reference sequence). The CDR3 consists of 17 residues. The CDR3 region has the DNA TGTGCCAGTAGCAAAACGGGTGTCCCAGGGGCCAGTTACGAGCAGTACTTC. Translation gives CASSKTGVPGASYEQYF. The entire variable domain, with the rest obtained from reference TRBV19 and TRBJ2-7, is as follows: DGGITQSPKYLFRKEGQNVTLSCEQNLNHDAMYWYRQDPGQGLRLIYYSQIVNDFQKGDIAEGYSVSREKKESFPLTVTSAQKNPTAFYLCASSKTGVPGASYEQYFGPGTRLTVT.

In regard to this clone: This sample includes further DNA sequences coding for the same CDR3. This chain joins TRBV7-8 and TRBJ1-1; D is ambiguous. Trimming removed 3 bases at V and 0 bases at J, with 8 bases between. The CDR3 is 14 residues long. The germline gives CDR1 SGHVS, CDR2 FQNEAQ. The DNA for the CDR3 is TGTGCCAGCAGCTTCTCCAGAATGAACACTGAAGCTTTCTTT. The encoded protein is CASSFSRMNTEAFF.

V is TRBV28 and J is TRBJ2-3; TRBD2 is a possible D gene (7 bases). This CDR3 comprises 18 residues. V lost 8 bases, J lost 0 bases, and 24 bases lay in between. The germline CDR1 and CDR2 sequences are MDHEN and SYDVKM. CDR3 bases: TGTGCCAGCCCGCCCGGGCCCGCGGGGGCAAGAAGCACAGATACGCAGTATTTT. Amino acid sequence: CASPPGPAGARSTDTQYF.

The DNA for the CDR3 is TGTGCCAGCAGCTCTGACAGGGGGCGCAAGGAGACCCAGTACTTC. It specifies CASSSDRGRKETQYF. The rearrangement joins TRBV7-6 to TRBJ2-5; 10 bases line up with TRBD1. Trimming took 4 bases from V and 5 from J; bases not matched to a gene: 7. Germline CDR1 and CDR2: SGHVS and FNYEAQ. The CDR3 extends over 15 amino acids.

The gene calls are TRBV2 and TRBJ2-7; D might be TRBD1 (6 bases). Germline CDR1 SNHLY, CDR2 FYNNEI. The V end lost 4 bases, the J end lost 2 bases, and 12 bases lay between the germline ends. This CDR3 comprises 14 residues. CDR3 coding DNA: TGTGCCAGCAGTGTACAGGGTTGGACCTACGAGCAGTACTTC. This codes for CASSVQGWTYEQYF.

The J gene is TRBJ1-1, the V gene TRBV5-6; 7 bases map to TRBD1. Trimming removed 0 bases from V and 5 bases from J; junction bases left unmatched: 13. Per the germline V gene, CDR1 is SGHDT and CDR2 is YYEEEE. The CDR3 has 17 residues. DNA of the CDR3: TGTGCCAGCAGCTTGGAAATGGGAGGGGGCTATAGGACTGAAGCTTTCTTT. Encoded protein: CASSLEMGGGYRTEAFF. The whole variable domain, filled in from reference TRBV5-6 and TRBJ1-1, reads DAGVTQSPTHLIKTRGQQVTLRCSPKSGHDTVSWYQQALGQGPQFIFQYYEEEERQRGNFPDRFSGHQFPNYSSELNVNALLLGDSALYLCASSLEMGGGYRTEAFFGQGTRLTVV.

This sequence joins TRBV6-5 and TRBJ1-2; maybe TRBD1 (5 bases). This CDR3 comprises 13 residues. V was pared by 8 bases and J by 3 bases, with 13 bases between. Germline lookup yields CDR1 MNHEY and CDR2 SVGAGI. The CDR3 DNA is TGTGCCAGCGTGGGCCGGGGACACTATGGCTACACCTTC. Amino acids: CASVGRGHYGYTF.

This clone was recorded only once. The chain recombines TRBV5-1 with TRBJ1-5; 8 bases are a match to TRBD1. The CDR3 sequence is 13 residues long. Per the germline V gene, CDR1 is SGHRS and CDR2 is YFSETQ. J gave up 12 bases and V 0 bases, and 5 bases lay outside the gene matches. CDR3 bases: TGCGCCAGCAGCTTGGATGGGACAGGTTACCAGCATTTT. Protein sequence: CASSLDGTGYQHF.

This chain uses TRBV2 with TRBJ1-5; D unresolved. The V gene lost 11 bases and the J gene lost 3 bases, with 14 bases spanning the gap. CDR1 is SNHLY, CDR2 FYNNEI, per germline. The CDR3 covers 13 residues. CDR3 nucleotides: TGTGCCCAAGCAGGTGGGGACAATCAGCCCCAGCATTTT. Amino acid sequence: CAQAGGDNQPQHF.

The rearrangement links TRBV11-3 to TRBJ2-7; 14 bases are a match to TRBD2. The V gene end was trimmed by 3 bases and the J gene end by 5 bases; junction bases not matched to a gene: 6. Germline-derived CDR1 and CDR2 are SGHNT and YENEEA. The CDR3 totals 16 residues. CDR3 DNA sequence: TGTGCCAGCAGCTTGGGACTAGCGGGAGATATCCACGAGCAGTACTTC. Translated, it gives CASSLGLAGDIHEQYF.

The gene calls are TRBV2 and TRBJ1-4, with D unclear. Germline CDR1 SNHLY, CDR2 FYNNEI. Trimming shortened V by 6 bases and J by 5 bases, and 10 bases separated the two germline ends. The CDR3 has 13 residues. The CDR3 sequence is CASRVRENEKLFF. CDR3 bases: TGTGCCAGCAGGGTCCGCGAAAATGAAAAACTGTTTTTT.

This clone was recorded a few times. The chain combines TRBV28 with TRBJ1-2; D is ambiguous. V was shortened by 5 bases and J by 6 bases, with 4 bases between the two germline ends. The CDR3 totals 10 residues. Germline V gene sequence: CDR1 MDHEN, CDR2 SYDVKM. The CDR3, as DNA: TGTGCCAGCAGTACGAATGGCTACACCTTC. This sequence encodes CASSTNGYTF.

The chain's CDR3 is CASSIEGTGLPGYTF. The CDR3, as DNA: TGTGCCAGTAGTATAGAGGGGACAGGCCTTCCTGGCTACACCTTC. The genes are TRBV19 and TRBJ1-2, with TRBD1 matching over 8 bases. The CDR3 runs 15 residues. With V trimmed by 0 bases and J by 7 bases, 7 bases remained unmatched. From germline, CDR1 is LNHDA and CDR2 SQIVND (reference sequence).